This T cell receptor beta chain was recovered during a study of shared clonotypes between healthy human individuals. Clones were read by immunoSEQ multiplex PCR, and TCRdb kept only the in-frame ones, dropping some. The sample yields about 470,000 clones, 70% to 80% seen once. Only Caucasian adults living in Nashville, Tennessee made up the donor group. CDR1 and CDR2 from the germline V gene are SNHLY and FYNNEI. CDR3 length equals 12 residues. Trimming pared 6 bases from V and 7 bases from J, leaving 10 bases between. This sequence joins TRBV2 and TRBJ2-4; D may be TRBD1 or TRBD2 (5 bases each). The sequence was obtained from a woman aged 40 to 49 in good health. Some clones in this sample may be carry-over from other donors' samples. The specimen sequenced was PBMCs. CDR3 in amino acids: CASSPGANIQYF. In DNA, the CDR3 is TGTGCCAGCAGCCCCGGGGCCAACATTCAGTACTTC.